Shown below are 17 T cell receptor beta chains from a single sample sequenced in a study of cytomegalovirus exposure and HLA in healthy donors. Researchers ran the PCR with 60 Vbeta and 13 Jbeta primers. Method: immunoSEQ multiplex PCR; TCRdb's copy keeps in-frame clones and lacks some. The sample holds 90,000 to 100,000 clones, about three fifths seen once. Sequences were obtained from PBMCs. These receptors all stem from a man aged 25 to 40 in good health and CMV-seronegative.

Concerning this clone: Other DNA sequences within the sample encode an identical CDR3. The genes are TRBV6-1 and TRBJ2-1; 8 nucleotides line up with TRBD2. This CDR3 has 14 amino acids. The V and J ends lost 2 bases and 7 bases, in that order; junction bases with no gene match: 4. The germline CDR1 and CDR2 sequences are MNHNS and SASEGT. The CDR3 DNA follows: TGTGCCAGCAGTGAACGGACTAGCCTGAATGAGCAGTTCTTC. Its protein product is CASSERTSLNEQFF.

The chain recombines TRBV27 with TRBJ2-7; D is possibly TRBD1 (6 bases). V was trimmed by 5 bases and J by 6 bases, leaving 11 bases between them. Germline lookup yields CDR1 MNHEY and CDR2 SMNVEV (reference sequence). This CDR3 spans 12 amino acids. The CDR3 protein is CASSDRFREQYF. CDR3 sequence (DNA): TGTGCCAGCAGTGACAGGTTCCGCGAGCAGTACTTC.

In nucleotides, the CDR3 is TGCGCCAGCAGCTTGGGGGAGAGCATTAGGTATGGCTACACCTTC. As protein: CASSLGESIRYGYTF. The chain uses TRBV5-1 and TRBJ1-2; the D is unclear. CDR1 is SGHRS and CDR2 is YFSETQ in the germline V gene. V lost 0 bases, J lost 5 bases, and 14 bases lay in between. This CDR3 has 15 amino acids.

The V call is TRBV18, the J call TRBJ2-1; D unresolved. CDR3 size: 14 residues. Trimming took 6 bases from V and 5 from J, leaving 14 bases between them. From germline, CDR1 is KGHSH and CDR2 LQKENI. The chain's CDR3 is CASSQDLVDNEQFF. The DNA for the CDR3 is TGTGCCAGCTCGCAGGATCTGGTAGACAATGAGCAGTTCTTC.

The chain joins TRBV7-2 to TRBJ2-2, with 11 bases fitting TRBD1. Germline CDR1 SGHTA, CDR2 FQGNSA. J lost 2 bases, V lost 4 bases, and 3 bases had no gene match. The CDR3 sequence is 16 residues long. The CDR3 region is CASSWGTGGNTGELFF. The DNA of the CDR3 is TGTGCCAGCAGCTGGGGGACAGGGGGAAACACCGGGGAGCTGTTTTTT.

This clone is a singleton in its sample. The V call is TRBV7-6, the J call TRBJ2-2; maybe TRBD1 (6 bases). This CDR3 spans 13 amino acids. Germline V gene sequence: CDR1 SGHVS, CDR2 FNYEAQ. Trimming cost V 5 bases and J 6 bases, with 10 bases left between them. CDR3 sequence reads: CASSEQGAGELFF. The CDR3 DNA sequence: TGTGCCAGCAGCGAACAGGGAGCCGGGGAGCTGTTTTTT.

V is TRBV29-1 and J is TRBJ2-7; the D gene is possibly TRBD2 (6 bases). V was pared by 4 bases and J by 2 bases, with 9 bases between. Germline assignment: CDR1 SQVTM and CDR2 ANQGSEA. The CDR3 length is 12 residues. The CDR3 protein is CSVGGETYEQYF. The CDR3 coding sequence is TGCAGCGTTGGCGGGGAGACCTACGAGCAGTACTTC.

This clone was observed a single time. The rearrangement uses TRBV7-3 and TRBJ2-3; D might be TRBD2 (6 bases). There are 15 residues in the CDR3. Germline V gene sequence: CDR1 SGHTA, CDR2 FQGTGA. V shed 1 base and J shed 2 bases, with 10 bases lying between them. CDR3 nucleotides: TGTGCCAGCAGCTTAAGGGGGGATGTCACAGATACGCAGTATTTT. Protein: CASSLRGDVTDTQYF.

The gene calls are TRBV4-2 and TRBJ1-5; D unclear. The CDR3 length is 13 residues. V was cut by 4 bases and J by 5 bases, with 9 bases left in between. The germline V gene has CDR1 LGHNA and CDR2 YNFKEQ. CDR3 coding DNA: TGTGCCAGCAGCCCAGATTCTTATCAGCCCCAGCATTTT. Amino acid sequence: CASSPDSYQPQHF.

The chain carries TRBV7-2 and TRBJ2-5, with D perhaps matching TRBD1 (7 bases). Per the germline V gene, CDR1 is SGHTA and CDR2 is FQGNSA. The V end was cut by 4 bases, the J end by 5 bases, with 14 bases between. This CDR3 has 14 amino acids. The CDR3 reads CASSSPGGGETQYF. Written as DNA, the CDR3 is TGTGCCAGCAGCTCACCAGGGGGAGGTGAGACCCAGTACTTC.

The chain uses TRBV13 and TRBJ2-1, with 8 nucleotides matching TRBD2. The J segment lost 9 bases and the V segment lost 0 bases, leaving 7 bases of the junction unmatched. The CDR3 spans 15 residues. Germline V CDR1 and CDR2: PRHDT, FYEKMQ (reference sequence). The chain's CDR3 is CASSLGTSASGEQFF. CDR3 in DNA: TGTGCCAGCAGCTTAGGGACTAGCGCTTCTGGTGAGCAGTTCTTC.

The J gene is TRBJ1-2, the V gene TRBV18, with D possibly TRBD1 on 5 matching bases. Trimming shortened V by 6 bases and J by 0 bases, and 11 bases separated the two germline ends. This CDR3 is built from 14 residues. Germline V gene sequence: CDR1 KGHSH, CDR2 LQKENI. Here the CDR3 DNA reads TGTGCCAGCTCCCGACAGAGTTCTAACTATGGCTACACCTTC. As protein: CASSRQSSNYGYTF.

The V gene is TRBV6-1, the J gene TRBJ1-5, with D tentatively TRBD1 (5 bases). The CDR3 is made up of 16 amino acids. CDR1 and CDR2 (germline): MNHNS, SASEGT. Trimming left V 3 bases short and J 2 bases short, with 14 bases between. CDR3 protein: CASSDPGLGGNQPQHF. The CDR3 DNA reads TGTGCCAGCAGTGATCCGGGACTTGGGGGCAATCAGCCCCAGCATTTT.

This chain uses TRBV7-3 with TRBJ2-3; 8 nucleotides align to TRBD2. CDR3 length equals 16 residues. V was pared by 5 bases and J by 4 bases, with 11 bases of the junction left unmatched. CDR1 SGHTA and CDR2 FQGTGA come from the germline V gene. The CDR3, as DNA: TGTGCCAGCAGCCCATTGGACGGGAGGGCCCCAGATACGCAGTATTTT. It translates to CASSPLDGRAPDTQYF.

V is TRBV4-2 and J is TRBJ2-1; unclear D gene. Looked up from germline, CDR1 is LGHNA and CDR2 is YNFKEQ. Trimming took 0 bases from V and 4 from J, leaving 4 bases between them. The length of the CDR3 is 13 residues. CDR3 sequence: CASSQDTYNEQFF. The CDR3 region has the DNA TGTGCCAGCAGCCAAGACACATACAATGAGCAGTTCTTC.

In the case of this clone: Other DNA sequences from this sample encode an identical CDR3 as well. The chain joins TRBV7-3 to TRBJ2-1, with 8 positions matching TRBD1. This CDR3 has 15 residues. Germline values: CDR1 SGHTA, CDR2 FQGTGA. The V and J ends lost 2 bases and 0 bases, in that order; junction bases with no gene match: 0. The CDR3 DNA reads TGTGCCAGCAGCTTAGACAGGGGCTCCTACAATGAGCAGTTCTTC. It translates to CASSLDRGSYNEQFF.

The gene calls are TRBV9 and TRBJ1-6; TRBD1 might be the D (6 bases). The V and J ends lost 2 bases and 6 bases respectively, with 12 bases between them. The CDR3 consists of 15 residues. CDR1 is SGDLS, CDR2 YYNGEE, per germline. The CDR3 DNA reads TGTGCCAGCAGCGTGAACCAGGGGAGTAATTCACCCCTCCACTTT. The encoded protein is CASSVNQGSNSPLHF.